The clone carrying this TCR beta chain was seen only a few times. Its antigen is unknown. The CDR3 extends over 15 amino acids. Per the germline V gene, CDR1 is LGHNA and CDR2 is YSLEER. With 4 bases clipped from V and 5 bases from J, the junction kept 8 bases outside the gene matches. These data originate in a study of CD8 T cells in ankylosing spondylitis. Each TCR beta library was made by quantitative 5'-RACE that incorporated molecular barcodes. TCRdb passed the 5' RACE reads through MiXCR, listing each CDR3 protein once. Here the sample spans around 770,000 distinct CDR3 sequences, about 10% being singletons. General study results and limits: Researchers report that disease-linked clones proved CD8+ and relatively rare in peripheral blood. Disease-linked clones reportedly showed significant enrichment in matched ankylosing spondylitis synovial fluid. What seemed typical of ankylosing spondylitis blood was a TCR beta motif built from 8 or 9 highly homologous variants.

The TCR was taken from a male donor with ankylosing spondylitis. Material: blood, either unsorted or a sorted T cell fraction (not recorded which). The chain is built from TRBV4-3 and TRBJ2-1; 7 bases align to TRBD2. The CDR3 bases are TGCGCCAGCAGCCGGGAGGGGCGGCTTGACAATGAGCAGTTCTTC. Encoded protein: CASSREGRLDNEQFF.